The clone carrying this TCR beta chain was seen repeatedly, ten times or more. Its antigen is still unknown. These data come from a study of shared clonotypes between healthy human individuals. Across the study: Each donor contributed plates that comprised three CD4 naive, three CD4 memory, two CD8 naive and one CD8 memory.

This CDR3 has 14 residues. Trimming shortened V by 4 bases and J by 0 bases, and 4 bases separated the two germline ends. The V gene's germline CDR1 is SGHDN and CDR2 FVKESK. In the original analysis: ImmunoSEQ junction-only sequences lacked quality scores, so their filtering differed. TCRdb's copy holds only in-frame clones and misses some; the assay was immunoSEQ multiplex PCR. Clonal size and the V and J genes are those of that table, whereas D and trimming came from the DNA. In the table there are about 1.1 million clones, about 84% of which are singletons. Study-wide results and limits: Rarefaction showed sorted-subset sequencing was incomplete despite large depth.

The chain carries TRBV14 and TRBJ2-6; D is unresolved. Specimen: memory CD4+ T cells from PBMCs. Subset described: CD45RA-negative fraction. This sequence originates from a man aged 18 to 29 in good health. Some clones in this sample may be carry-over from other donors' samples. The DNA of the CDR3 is TGTGCCAGCAGCCTTGTCTCTGGGGCCAACGTCCTGACTTTC. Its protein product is CASSLVSGANVLTF.